The clone carrying this T cell receptor beta chain was seen a few times. Its antigen remains unidentified. The sample originates from a study of T cell repertoires in cytomegalovirus infection. Study context: Shared public TCR beta signatures pointed to both CMV infection and a matching HLA type.

CDR1 is SGHTA and CDR2 is FQGNSA in the germline V gene. The CDR3 is made up of 17 amino acids. V was pared by 5 bases and J by 7 bases, with 25 bases between. General observations from the study: Based on cumulative public TCR beta family frequency, carriers of CMV plus the relevant HLA were identified. Ex vivo, HLA-C-restricted CMV-specific TCR beta clonotypes prevailed over the rest of the response.

Using its own MiXCR run on the reads, TCRdb lists one record per CDR3 protein. The repertoire consists of 300,000 or so distinct CDR3 sequences, with roughly 26% occurring once and the leading ten covering around 13%. This clonotype was sampled from a human donor in good health (CMV status not recorded). Some clones in this sample may be carry-over from other donors' samples. The chain is built from TRBV7-2 and TRBJ2-3; TRBD2 is a possible D gene (6 bases). The material sequenced was PBMCs. The CDR3 loop reads CASSLTNLASEHHTQYF. CDR3 DNA sequence: TGTGCCAGCAGCCTAACAAACCTAGCGAGCGAGCATCATACGCAGTATTTT.